This T cell receptor (beta chain) was identified in a study of beta chain features in type 1 diabetes. Expressed TCRB transcripts got sequenced, as all isolated RNA was reverse transcribed. Read counts averaged around 4 million for samples of naive, central memory and regulatory T cells. Sequencing used immunoSEQ multiplex PCR; TCRdb keeps in-frame clones, though not all of them. The sample shows 810,000 or so clones, roughly a sixth of them seen only once. This CDR3 spans 11 amino acids. Trimming removed 2 bases from V and 8 bases from J, with 10 bases in between. CDR1 is SQVTM, CDR2 ANQGSEA, per germline. This clone has just a few counts. Its antigen is unidentified. Points from the study as a whole: HLA effects on TCRB rearrangement stayed unresolved here.

The chain employs TRBV29-1 and TRBJ2-7; unclear D gene. The sequenced sample was naive CD4+ T cells from blood. The sequence was collected from a woman between 18 and 30 years old in good health. The chain's CDR3 is CSVERSGKQYF. The DNA of the CDR3 is TGCAGCGTTGAAAGGTCAGGAAAGCAGTACTTC.